Shown below are 30 T cell receptor beta chains from a single sample sequenced in a study of T cells after yellow fever vaccination. Using its own MiXCR run on the 5' RACE reads, TCRdb lists one record per CDR3 protein. The sample holds approximately 330,000 distinct CDR3 sequences, around 13% seen once. Sample: CD4+ T cells sorted from PBMCs, taken 15 days after the yellow fever booster vaccination. These receptors all stem from a man aged 18 to 29 who received the YFV17D yellow fever vaccine.

The rearrangement links TRBV24-1 to TRBJ1-2; possibly TRBD1 for D (5 bases). V lost 3 bases and J lost 6, with 7 bases in between. The CDR3 runs 12 residues. The germline V gene encodes CDR1 KGHDR and CDR2 SFDVKD. CDR3 sequence: CATSDRRDGYTF. CDR3 sequence (DNA): TGTGCCACCAGTGATCGCAGGGATGGCTACACCTTC.

This clonotype was recorded a few times. V usage is TRBV20-1 and J usage is TRBJ1-4; D is uncertain. V gave up 6 bases and J gave up 8 bases, with 7 bases separating them. Germline lookup yields CDR1 DFQATT and CDR2 SNEGSKA (reference sequence). The CDR3 extends over 10 amino acids. The DNA of the CDR3 is TGCAGTGCAGTAAGAGAAAAACTGTTTTTT. This translates into CSAVREKLFF.

This clonotype occurred a few times. The genes are TRBV4-1 and TRBJ1-6; D is ambiguous. Germline CDR1 and CDR2: MGHRA and YSYEKL. CDR3 size: 14 residues. Between the trimmed V and J ends, which lost 1 base and 10 bases, there was a span of 11 bases. This CDR3 is CASSQVPIRSPLHF. CDR3 nucleotide sequence: TGCGCCAGCAGCCAAGTCCCTATCCGGTCACCCCTCCACTTT.

The chain is built from TRBV24-1 and TRBJ2-2, with D perhaps TRBD2 (7 bases). From germline, CDR1 is KGHDR and CDR2 SFDVKD. Trimming stripped 4 bases from V and 6 bases from J, with 14 bases between. CDR3 length: 15 amino acids. The chain's CDR3 is CATSEGGASPGELFF. Written as DNA, the CDR3 is TGTGCCACCAGTGAAGGGGGGGCGAGCCCCGGGGAGCTGTTTTTT.

The chain employs TRBV7-2 and TRBJ1-6; 8 bases are a match to TRBD1. This CDR3 spans 12 amino acids. J gave up 15 bases and V 4 bases, and 5 bases lay outside the gene matches. Germline loops: CDR1 SGHTA, CDR2 FQGNSA. CDR3 bases: TGTGCCAGCAGCTCCGGACAGGGCCTCCTCCACTTT. Translated, it gives CASSSGQGLLHF.

This clonotype turned up a few times. The J gene is TRBJ1-2, the V gene TRBV3-1; no definite D call. The germline V and J ends were trimmed by 8 bases and 4 bases, with 26 bases remaining between them. Germline V gives CDR1 LGHDT, CDR2 YNNKEL (reference sequence). CDR3 length: 17 residues. This CDR3 reads CASRPTWAGPQIYGYTF. In DNA, the CDR3 is TGTGCCAGCCGGCCCACCTGGGCCGGGCCGCAAATCTATGGCTACACCTTC.

This clonotype was detected ten times or more. The V call is TRBV7-2, the J call TRBJ1-1; a possible D gene is TRBD1 (6 bases). Germline V CDR1 and CDR2: SGHTA, FQGNSA. Trimming shortened V by 4 bases and J by 1 base, and 10 bases separated the two germline ends. The length of the CDR3 is 14 residues. Here the CDR3 reads CASSSGQWNTEAFF. CDR3 nucleotides: TGTGCCAGCAGCTCGGGACAATGGAACACTGAAGCTTTCTTT.

This clonotype came up a few times. This chain connects TRBV7-3 to TRBJ2-2; 8 bases are shared with TRBD1. V trimming: 6 bases; J trimming: 2 bases; junction bases outside the gene matches: 8. CDR3 length equals 16 residues. Looked up from germline, CDR1 is SGHTA and CDR2 is FQGTGA. DNA for the CDR3: TGTGCCAGCAGTCCCCAGGGGGCTCCCAACACCGGGGAGCTGTTTTTT. It is translated as CASSPQGAPNTGELFF.

This rearrangement joins TRBV4-1 to TRBJ2-1; 14 positions agree with TRBD2. Trimming took 1 base from V and 0 from J; bases not matched to a gene: 2. Per germline, CDR1 MGHRA and CDR2 YSYEKL. The CDR3 runs 18 residues. The CDR3 coding sequence is TGCGCCAGCAGCCAAGGACTAGCGGGGGGGCCCTCCTACAATGAGCAGTTCTTC. It specifies CASSQGLAGGPSYNEQFF.

The rearrangement uses TRBV4-3 and TRBJ2-1; perhaps TRBD2 as D (6 bases). The CDR3 length is 16 residues. V lost 5 bases and J lost 5, with 19 bases in between. CDR1 and CDR2 (germline): LGHNA, YSLEER. CDR3 nucleotides: TGCGCCAGCAGCTCAAGGGCTTCGGGACTGGACAATGAGCAGTTCTTC. Translating it yields CASSSRASGLDNEQFF.

This clonotype was recorded many times. This sequence joins TRBV28 and TRBJ2-3; no definite D call. Germline V gene sequence: CDR1 MDHEN, CDR2 SYDVKM. This CDR3 contains 14 residues. Trimming removed 6 bases from V and 0 bases from J, with 10 bases in between. CDR3 protein: CASSRQPSTDTQYF. In DNA, the CDR3 is TGTGCCAGCAGCCGTCAACCTAGCACAGATACGCAGTATTTT.

CDR3 sequence: CASSLRSTQETQYF. Written as DNA, the CDR3 is TGTGCCAGCAGCTTAAGATCGACCCAAGAGACCCAGTACTTC. This rearrangement joins TRBV7-2 to TRBJ2-5, with D hard to call. V was pared by 2 bases and J by 1 base, with 8 bases between. CDR1 and CDR2 (germline): SGHTA, FQGNSA. The length of the CDR3 is 14 residues.

This clonotype was picked up a small number of times. A much larger clonotype is one base distant, so this may be a read error. J is TRBJ1-1 and V is TRBV12-3 or TRBV12-4; D gene unclear. Between the trimmed V and J ends, which lost 6 bases and 1 base, there was a span of 9 bases. CDR3 length: 13 amino acids. The DNA for the CDR3 is TGTGCCAGCAGCACGGAAAGGAACACTGAAGCTTTCTTT. Amino acids: CASSTERNTEAFF.

The chain employs TRBV7-8 and TRBJ2-2, with 9 positions matching TRBD1. Trimming at V came to 5 bases and at J to 4 bases, leaving 8 bases not matched to a gene. Germline loops: CDR1 SGHVS, CDR2 FQNEAQ. The CDR3 length is 16 residues. Here the CDR3 DNA reads TGTGCCAGCAGCCCCCACCGGGACAGGGCCACCGGGGAGCTGTTTTTT. Its translation is CASSPHRDRATGELFF.

The chain combines TRBV5-1 with TRBJ2-2, with TRBD1 identical over 9 bases. This CDR3 comprises 14 residues. V trimming: 9 bases; J trimming: 3 bases; junction bases outside the gene matches: 6. Germline CDR1 and CDR2: SGHRS and YFSETQ. CDR3 protein: CATPRTGDTGELFF. CDR3 nucleotides: TGCGCCACCCCCCGGACAGGGGACACCGGGGAGCTGTTTTTT.

This clonotype was seen ten or more times. The V and J genes are TRBV4-3 and TRBJ2-7, with 8 positions matching TRBD1. Looked up from germline, CDR1 is LGHNA and CDR2 is YSLEER. This CDR3 has 11 amino acids. Germline trimming cut 6 bases from V and 5 bases from J; bases unmatched to any gene: 0. The CDR3 spells CASRQGDEQYF. The CDR3 DNA reads as TGCGCCAGCAGACAGGGGGACGAGCAGTACTTC.

This clonotype has just a few counts. The rearrangement joins TRBV7-6 to TRBJ2-5; no firm D call. The CDR3 contains 16 residues. The V gene's germline CDR1 is SGHVS and CDR2 FNYEAQ. V was shortened by 5 bases and J by 5 bases, with 21 bases between the two germline ends. CDR3 residues: CASSLLAADPSETQYF. CDR3 nucleotides: TGTGCCAGCAGCCTGCTGGCTGCAGATCCCTCGGAGACCCAGTACTTC.

V usage is TRBV28 and J usage is TRBJ2-7, with TRBD1 matching over 7 bases. From germline, CDR1 is MDHEN and CDR2 SYDVKM. Trimming took 5 bases from V and 1 from J; bases not matched to a gene: 11. CDR3 length equals 16 residues. In nucleotides, the CDR3 is TGTGCCAGCAGTCCTCGTAGCTCGACAGGGTCCTACGAGCAGTACGTC. Its protein is CASSPRSSTGSYEQYV.

In its sample, this clonotype was seen a few times. A read error may be the cause here, since a much bigger clone is one base away. The chain couples TRBV28 to TRBJ1-1; unclear D gene. This CDR3 is built from 11 residues. V was clipped by 6 bases and J by 3 bases, with 5 bases between them. The V gene's germline CDR1 is MDHEN and CDR2 SYDVKM. CDR3 sequence: CASRRYTEAFF. The CDR3 coding sequence is TGTGCCAGCAGGAGGTACACTGAAGCTTTCTTT.

CDR3 DNA: TGCGCCAGCAGCCAAGATTTGTCCAGGGAGGCAGATACGCAGTATTTT. Its protein product is CASSQDLSREADTQYF. The chain is built from TRBV4-1 and TRBJ2-3, with a tentative D call TRBD2 (6 bases). The CDR3 consists of 16 residues. With 0 bases removed from V and 4 bases from J, the gap between germline ends came to 14 bases. CDR1 is MGHRA, CDR2 YSYEKL, per germline.

The chain combines TRBV14 with TRBJ2-7, with 7 bases matching TRBD2. The CDR3 totals 16 residues. Per the germline V gene, CDR1 is SGHDN and CDR2 is FVKESK. V was clipped by 4 bases and J by 2 bases; unmatched bases: 11. CDR3 amino acids: CASSRHGAGFPYEQYF. CDR3 bases: TGTGCCAGCAGCCGGCATGGAGCGGGATTCCCCTACGAGCAGTACTTC.

As to this clonotype: A junction end diverges from the germline sequence, so it may reflect a read error. The chain employs TRBV12-3 or TRBV12-4 and TRBJ1-5; D gene uncertain. This CDR3 has 13 residues. DNA of the CDR3: TGTGGCAGCAGTTTAGAACGAGCTCAGCCCCAGCATTTT. It codes for CGSSLERAQPQHF.

The rearrangement uses TRBV27 and TRBJ1-2, with 7 bases aligning to TRBD1. Trimming cost V 0 bases and J 8 bases; bases outside gene matches: 9. The length of the CDR3 is 15 residues. The germline CDR1 and CDR2 sequences are MNHEY and SMNVEV (reference sequence). CDR3 sequence: CASSLSGTVLLGYTF. In DNA, the CDR3 is TGTGCCAGCAGTTTATCTGGGACAGTCCTTCTGGGCTACACCTTC.

This clonotype turned up a few times. This rearrangement joins TRBV5-6 to TRBJ1-4; the match to TRBD1 covers 11 bases. The junction had 1 base not matched to a gene; V was cut back by 3 bases and J by 0 bases. This CDR3 has 16 residues. The V gene's germline CDR1 is SGHDT and CDR2 YYEEEE. The CDR3 DNA sequence: TGTGCCAGCAGCTGGGGACAGGGGGCAACTAATGAAAAACTGTTTTTT. This sequence encodes CASSWGQGATNEKLFF.

J is TRBJ2-5 and V is TRBV7-3; the match to TRBD2 covers 15 bases. The length of the CDR3 is 17 residues. CDR1 is SGHTA and CDR2 is FQGTGA in the germline V gene. V lost 0 bases to trimming and J lost 4 bases; unmatched junction nucleotides: 3. Here the CDR3 DNA reads TGTGCCAGCAGCTTAACCGGACTAGCGGGGGGGGTAGAGACCCAGTACTTC. As protein: CASSLTGLAGGVETQYF.

The chain has TRBV6-5 and TRBJ2-2, with D possibly being TRBD2 (6 bases). The CDR3 extends over 16 amino acids. Looked up from germline, CDR1 is MNHEY and CDR2 is SVGAGI. Trimming took 4 bases from V and 3 from J, leaving 15 bases between them. The CDR3 region has the DNA TGTGCCAGCAGTTTTTTCGGGAGATTGTACACCGGGGAGCTGTTTTTT. It yields the protein CASSFFGRLYTGELFF.

This clonotype showed up just once. The V and J genes are TRBV6-2 or TRBV6-3 and TRBJ2-3; 8 nucleotides agree with TRBD2. CDR1 is MNHEY and CDR2 is SVGEGT in the germline V gene. The trim removed 2 bases at V and 6 bases at J, leaving 4 bases unmatched. The CDR3 totals 14 residues. CDR3 DNA sequence: TGTGCCAGCAGTTACGGCGGGGGGCTTGATACGCAGTATTTT. This gives the protein CASSYGGGLDTQYF.

This clonotype occurred many times. The V gene is TRBV7-9, the J gene TRBJ1-2; 11 nucleotides align to TRBD1. This CDR3 region has 15 residues. In germline, CDR1 is SEHNR, CDR2 FQNEAQ (reference sequence). V lost 5 bases, J lost 4 bases, and 6 bases stayed unmatched. The CDR3 sequence: CASSATGTGGYGYTF. As DNA, the CDR3 is TGTGCCAGCAGCGCTACCGGGACAGGGGGCTATGGCTACACCTTC.

The J gene is TRBJ1-1, the V gene TRBV5-1; D is unresolved. Trimming shortened V by 3 bases and J by 3 bases, and 12 bases separated the two germline ends. CDR3 size: 14 residues. Germline CDR1 reads SGHRS; CDR2 reads YFSETQ. CDR3 residues: CASSSGFGDTEAFF. The CDR3 coding sequence is TGCGCCAGCAGCTCGGGATTTGGGGACACTGAAGCTTTCTTT.

CDR3 nucleotides: TGCGCCAGCAGCCAAGCGTTCCCCGGGACACAAAGTGAAAAACTGTTTTTT. This codes for CASSQAFPGTQSEKLFF. This chain joins TRBV4-3 and TRBJ1-4, with D possibly matching TRBD1 (6 bases). Germline CDR1 and CDR2: LGHNA and YSLEER. This CDR3 region has 17 residues. V was shortened by 1 base and J by 7 bases, with 19 bases between the two germline ends.